The 32 T cell receptor beta chains given below trace back to one sample, sequenced in a study of vaccination effects on CD4 cells after COVID-19. Sequencing was preceded by expansion of antigen-specific CD4+ T cells with viral peptide pools in the ViraFEST assay. Subsequent to a culture period of approximately 11 days, CD4+ T cells were isolated. Subjects were given two BNT162b2 or mRNA-1273 vaccine doses. These receptors have no identified antigens. The repertoire was sequenced with immunoSEQ multiplex PCR; TCRdb's copy has only in-frame clones and lacks some. The table lists around 81,000 clones, under 80% of them singletons, with around 1% in the top ten. The specimen was CD4+ T cells from PBMCs cultured with HCoV-OC43 spike peptides, collected after COVID-19 vaccination. Subset reported: HCoV-OC43 spike overlapping peptide pool stimulation. All receptors come from a human donor who received a COVID-19 vaccine.

V gene TRBV6-1 combines with J gene TRBJ2-1, with TRBD1 matching 9 bases. CDR1 and CDR2 from the germline V gene are MNHNS and SASEGT. The CDR3 loop spans 14 amino acids. The V segment lost 6 bases and the J segment 9 bases; nucleotides outside the gene matches: 9. This CDR3 is CASRPGQGKIEQFF. In DNA, the CDR3 is TGTGCCAGCAGACCCGGACAGGGGAAGATTGAGCAGTTCTTC.

This chain connects TRBV9 to TRBJ1-5; no reliable D call. Germline values: CDR1 SGDLS, CDR2 YYNGEE. This CDR3 has 15 residues. Trimming left V 4 bases short and J 3 bases short, with 14 bases between. The DNA for the CDR3 is TGTGCCAGCAGCCGCCTAGACGGGTTCAATCAGCCCCAGCATTTT. It encodes CASSRLDGFNQPQHF.

This clone occurred a few times. The chain couples TRBV4-3 to TRBJ1-1; tentatively, D is TRBD1 (5 bases). The CDR3 is 13 amino acids. Looked up from germline, CDR1 is LGHNA and CDR2 is YSLEER. V was trimmed by 6 bases and J by 0 bases, leaving 8 bases between them. The CDR3 spells CASRRDVNTEAFF. DNA of the CDR3: TGCGCCAGCAGACGGGACGTGAACACTGAAGCTTTCTTT.

This sequence joins TRBV25-1 and TRBJ2-3; the match to TRBD1 covers 9 bases. The CDR3 is made up of 14 amino acids. Germline trimming cut 6 bases from V and 2 bases from J; bases unmatched to any gene: 3. Germline V lookup: CDR1 MGHDK, CDR2 SYGVNS. Written as DNA, the CDR3 is TGTGCCAGCAGGACAGGGGGATACACAGATACGCAGTATTTT. Translated, it gives CASRTGGYTDTQYF.

The V gene is TRBV6-2 or TRBV6-3, the J gene TRBJ2-6; perhaps D is TRBD1 or TRBD2 (5 bases each). V was clipped by 4 bases and J by 0 bases, with 25 bases between them. Germline V gives CDR1 MNHEY, CDR2 SVGEGT. There are 21 residues in the CDR3. The CDR3 reads CASSSPFGRESISSGANVLTF. For the CDR3, the DNA is TGTGCCAGCAGTTCACCGTTCGGCAGGGAGTCAATATCCTCTGGGGCCAACGTCCTGACTTTC.

The sample holds a few counts of this clone. V usage is TRBV5-1 and J usage is TRBJ2-2; no firm D call. CDR3 length: 14 residues. CDR1 and CDR2 from the germline V gene are SGHRS and YFSETQ. V was shortened by 7 bases and J by 0 bases, with 10 bases between the two germline ends. The CDR3 DNA sequence: TGCGCCAGCTGTGGGGTCGCGAACACCGGGGAGCTGTTTTTT. Translating gives CASCGVANTGELFF.

V and J are TRBV7-2 and TRBJ1-1; TRBD1 is a possible D gene (5 bases). CDR3 length equals 13 residues. The V gene lost 3 bases and the J gene lost 4 bases, with 9 bases spanning the gap. Germline assignment: CDR1 SGHTA and CDR2 FQGNSA. The CDR3 coding sequence is TGTGCCAGCAGCTTGGGGGGGGTCACTGAAGCTTTCTTT. Amino acid sequence: CASSLGGVTEAFF.

The chain recombines TRBV6-4 with TRBJ2-1; 7 bases fit TRBD1. This CDR3 is built from 14 residues. With V trimmed by 5 bases and J by 0 bases, 1 base remained unmatched. The germline V gene has CDR1 MRHNA and CDR2 SNTAGT. The CDR3 region is CASSHRGSYNEQFF. DNA for the CDR3: TGTGCCAGCAGTCACAGGGGCTCCTACAATGAGCAGTTCTTC.

This clone occurred a few times. The rearrangement links TRBV29-1 to TRBJ2-5; 16 nucleotides line up with TRBD2. The V segment lost 5 bases and the J segment 2 bases; nucleotides outside the gene matches: 8. The CDR3 consists of 17 residues. Germline CDR1 SQVTM, CDR2 ANQGSEA. The CDR3 loop reads CSVPGTSGGARQETQYF. CDR3 DNA sequence: TGCAGCGTTCCCGGGACTAGCGGGGGGGCCCGTCAAGAGACCCAGTACTTC.

This clone occurred a few times. The V call is TRBV5-8, the J call TRBJ1-1, with no clear D. CDR3 size: 10 residues. Germline CDR1 is SGHTS and CDR2 is YDEGEE. V gave up 9 bases and J gave up 5 bases, with 8 bases separating them. This chain's CDR3 is CATRGTEAFF. DNA of the CDR3: TGTGCCACTCGGGGTACTGAAGCTTTCTTT.

The genes are TRBV27 and TRBJ1-6, with a tentative D call TRBD1 (5 bases). Germline V lookup: CDR1 MNHEY, CDR2 SMNVEV (reference sequence). Trimming took 8 bases from V and 4 from J, leaving 12 bases between them. This CDR3 has 14 amino acids. The CDR3 sequence: CASGLAGYNSPLHF. The DNA of the CDR3 is TGTGCCAGCGGACTTGCAGGGTATAATTCACCCCTCCACTTT.

The rearrangement links TRBV24-1 to TRBJ1-5; D gene ambiguous. V lost 1 base and J 2 bases, leaving 2 bases between the germline ends. The CDR3 covers 13 residues. The germline V gene has CDR1 KGHDR and CDR2 SFDVKD. This CDR3 is CATSDFGNQPQHF. The CDR3 coding sequence is TGTGCCACCAGTGATTTTGGCAATCAGCCCCAGCATTTT.

The rearrangement links TRBV11-1 to TRBJ2-5; the D is unclear. This CDR3 is 16 amino acids long. CDR1 SGHAT and CDR2 FQDESV come from the germline V gene (reference sequence). V was trimmed by 1 base and J by 3 bases, leaving 15 bases between them. CDR3 sequence reads: CASSLDTMAQEETQYF. CDR3 sequence (DNA): TGTGCCAGCAGCTTAGATACCATGGCTCAAGAAGAGACCCAGTACTTC.

The V and J genes are TRBV11-2 and TRBJ2-7; no firm D call. Germline V CDR1 and CDR2: SGHAT, FQNNGV. This CDR3 has 13 residues. Trimming stripped 2 bases from V and 7 bases from J, with 12 bases between. The CDR3 here is CASSLYPSHEQYV. In DNA form, the CDR3 reads TGTGCCAGCAGCTTATATCCCTCCCATGAGCAGTACGTC.

V and J are TRBV2 and TRBJ2-7, with TRBD1 as a possible D gene (7 bases). This CDR3 region has 15 residues. Trimming took 7 bases from V and 3 from J, leaving 19 bases between them. CDR1 is SNHLY, CDR2 FYNNEI, per germline. CDR3 sequence (DNA): TGTGCCAGCATCGGTGGGGTCAGGGGGGTCTACGAGCAGTACGTC. Translated: CASIGGVRGVYEQYV.

The chain recombines TRBV27 with TRBJ2-5; the match to TRBD1 covers 8 bases. The V gene end was trimmed by 6 bases and the J gene end by 1 base; junction bases not matched to a gene: 7. The CDR3 runs to 15 residues. Germline CDR1 MNHEY, CDR2 SMNVEV (reference sequence). The CDR3 DNA sequence: TGTGCCAGCAGCTCAAGACAGGGGACCCAAGAGACCCAGTACTTC. Residues: CASSSRQGTQETQYF.

Remarks on this clone: Other DNA sequences in this specimen translate into the identical CDR3. The rearrangement joins TRBV5-1 to TRBJ1-1; 8 bases align to TRBD1. The length of the CDR3 is 14 residues. After removal of 4 bases from V and 1 base from J, the junction contained 3 bases not matched to a gene. The germline gives CDR1 SGHRS, CDR2 YFSETQ. The DNA of the CDR3 is TGCGCCAGCAGCCTTGGGACAGGGAACACTGAAGCTTTCTTT. This translates into CASSLGTGNTEAFF.

The chain is built from TRBV6-1 and TRBJ1-1; D call uncertain. There are 17 residues in the CDR3. Trimming pared 4 bases from V and 0 bases from J, leaving 18 bases between. Germline V lookup: CDR1 MNHNS, CDR2 SASEGT. The CDR3 protein is CASSAETRGKMNTEAFF. The CDR3 nucleotides read TGTGCCAGCAGTGCTGAGACGCGGGGAAAGATGAACACTGAAGCTTTCTTT.

This chain uses TRBV28 with TRBJ1-2; D is undetermined. V was trimmed by 2 bases and J by 8 bases, leaving 9 bases between them. The CDR3 sequence is 12 residues long. The germline V gene has CDR1 MDHEN and CDR2 SYDVKM. The CDR3 nucleotides are TGTGCCAGCAGTTTAGCTGGTGGGGGCTACACCTTC. Its protein is CASSLAGGGYTF.

V gene TRBV7-8 combines with J gene TRBJ2-1; no clear D gene. The CDR3 contains 13 residues. Germline V gene lookup returns CDR1 SGHVS and CDR2 FQNEAQ. The V end lost 4 bases, the J end lost 4 bases, and 8 bases lay between the germline ends. CDR3 DNA: TGTGCCAGCAGCTCCCAATCATACAATGAGCAGTTCTTC. Amino acids: CASSSQSYNEQFF.

This clone has only a few counts. The chain joins TRBV24-1 to TRBJ2-2; D remains unclear. The CDR3 contains 15 residues. The germline CDR1 and CDR2 sequences are KGHDR and SFDVKD. Trimming left V 9 bases short and J 0 bases short, with 13 bases between. Written as DNA, the CDR3 is TGTGCCACCGGTGCCACGTCCTCGAACACCGGGGAGCTGTTTTTT. Residues: CATGATSSNTGELFF.

This clone was detected a few times. For the CDR3, the DNA is TGTGCCTGGAGTCCCACAGGGAACTATGGCTACACCTTC. Translated: CAWSPTGNYGYTF. V usage is TRBV30 and J usage is TRBJ1-2; tentative D call: TRBD1 (6 bases). Germline assignment: CDR1 GTSNPN and CDR2 SVGIG (reference sequence). The CDR3 is made up of 13 amino acids. V lost 2 bases, J lost 2 bases, and 9 bases lay in between.

V and J are TRBV7-8 and TRBJ1-2; D might be TRBD1 (6 bases). V was shortened by 8 bases and J by 0 bases, with 16 bases between the two germline ends. Germline V lookup: CDR1 SGHVS, CDR2 FQNEAQ. The CDR3 consists of 15 residues. The CDR3 region has the DNA TGTGCCAGCGCGGATCAGGGGCCCTCTAACTATGGCTACACCTTC. Its protein product is CASADQGPSNYGYTF.

This clone was observed a few times. The chain carries TRBV5-1 and TRBJ1-2; 9 bases match TRBD1. The V and J ends lost 4 bases and 6 bases, in that order; junction bases with no gene match: 4. The CDR3 runs 13 residues. Germline assignment: CDR1 SGHRS and CDR2 YFSETQ. In DNA form, the CDR3 reads TGCGCCAGCAGCGACGGGACAGGGAATGGCTACACCTTC. Its translation is CASSDGTGNGYTF. The variable domain in full, with the rest retrieved from reference TRBV5-1 and TRBJ1-2, is KAGVTQTPRYLIKTRGQQVTLSCSPISGHRSVSWYQQTPGQGLQFLFEYFSETQRNKGNFPGRFSGRQFSNSRSEMNVSTLELGDSALYLCASSDGTGNGYTFGSGTRLTVV.

The CDR3 here is CASQEASGNTIYF. CDR3 bases: TGCGCCAGCCAGGAGGCCTCTGGAAACACCATATATTTT. V and J are TRBV10-1 and TRBJ1-3; unclear D gene. The CDR3 extends over 13 amino acids. The V gene's germline CDR1 is WNHNN and CDR2 SYGVQD (reference sequence). The ends were cut back, 8 bases at V and 0 bases at J, with 8 bases in the middle.

V usage is TRBV28 and J usage is TRBJ1-3; 12 bases line up with TRBD1. This CDR3 is built from 16 residues. V gave up 5 bases and J gave up 6 bases; unmatched junction bases: 8. CDR1 and CDR2 from the germline V gene are MDHEN and SYDVKM. The CDR3 is CASSPGTGGGANTIYF. CDR3 in DNA: TGTGCCAGCAGTCCGGGGACAGGGGGCGGGGCAAACACCATATATTTT.

This clone has more than one count but fewer than ten. The J gene is TRBJ1-5, the V gene TRBV6-2 or TRBV6-3; D not resolved. Looked up from germline, CDR1 is MNHEY and CDR2 is SVGEGT. This CDR3 spans 13 amino acids. The germline V and J ends were trimmed by 2 bases and 6 bases, with 8 bases remaining between them. The CDR3 region has the DNA TGTGCCAGCAGTTACGGGGAGGTTCAGCCCCAGCATTTT. It specifies CASSYGEVQPQHF.

As to this clone: One end of the junction varies from germline; a read error may be responsible. The rearrangement joins TRBV28 to TRBJ2-5; the D gene could be TRBD1 or TRBD2 (5 bases each). The germline gives CDR1 MDHEN, CDR2 SYDVKM. The CDR3 spans 12 residues. The CDR3 nucleotides are TGTGCCAGCAGTTTAGAGGGACCCCGTCGGAACTTC. Encoded protein: CASSLEGPRRNF.

By sample share, this clone is medium-sized. The chain recombines TRBV27 with TRBJ2-3; D not resolved. V lost 7 bases, J lost 2 bases, and 10 bases lay in between. The CDR3 has 13 residues. The germline V gene encodes CDR1 MNHEY and CDR2 SMNVEV (reference sequence). The CDR3 loop is CASTAGPTDTQYF. CDR3 DNA: TGTGCCAGCACGGCAGGTCCCACAGATACGCAGTATTTT.

This chain uses TRBV7-2 with TRBJ1-1; the D is unclear. The CDR3 has 13 amino acids. The germline V gene has CDR1 SGHTA and CDR2 FQGNSA. Deletions cut 1 base from V and 4 bases from J, with 7 bases between. The CDR3 DNA reads TGTGCCAGCAGCTTAGTGCCGCGCACTGAAGCTTTCTTT. This translates into CASSLVPRTEAFF.

The V and J genes are TRBV18 and TRBJ2-7; 8 bases map to TRBD2. V dropped 2 bases and J dropped 6; count of bases not matched to a gene: 9. Germline values: CDR1 KGHSH, CDR2 LQKENI. This CDR3 is built from 15 residues. CDR3 region: CASSPFGVGGVEQYV. CDR3 DNA: TGTGCCAGCTCACCATTCGGAGTCGGGGGGGTCGAGCAGTACGTC.

The V gene is TRBV7-8, the J gene TRBJ1-3; D call uncertain. The CDR3 is 17 residues long. CDR1 SGHVS and CDR2 FQNEAQ come from the germline V gene. Trimming took 0 bases from V and 1 from J, leaving 13 bases between them. The CDR3 DNA reads TGTGCCAGCAGCTTAGCCGCGGGGTGGGGTTCTGGAAACACCATATATTTT. This translates into CASSLAAGWGSGNTIYF.